This TCR beta chain was sequenced during a study of HIV-infected patients and healthy controls. The V and J ends lost 5 bases and 5 bases, in that order; junction bases with no gene match: 7. This CDR3 is built from 15 residues. Germline V gene data show CDR1 as SGHTA and CDR2 as FQGTGA. In its sample, this clonotype was seen many times. Each CDR3 protein is one row after TCRdb ran MiXCR on the 5' RACE reads. The top ten hold approximately 25% of the sample, which has under 20,000 distinct CDR3 sequences, around 17% seen once. The TCR comes from a human donor in good health. Source material: CD8+ T cells from blood. This chain links TRBV7-3 with TRBJ2-1, with TRBD1 matching 9 bases. The chain's CDR3 is CASSRPGQGNNEQFF. CDR3 DNA: TGTGCCAGCAGCCGCCCGGGACAGGGCAACAATGAGCAGTTCTTC.